This TCR beta chain is drawn from a study of cytomegalovirus exposure and HLA in healthy donors. Study-wide results and limits: One cluster of highly shared sequence variants probably arose as a sequencing artifact.

CDR3 length: 17 residues. V was cut by 6 bases and J by 0 bases, with 18 bases left in between. Germline V gene sequence: CDR1 SNHLY, CDR2 FYNNEI. With 60 Vbeta and 13 Jbeta primers, the PCR was carried out. Sequencing used immunoSEQ multiplex PCR; TCRdb keeps in-frame clones, though not all of them. The sample yields hundreds of thousands of clones, around 89% seen once. In regard to this clone: Its target is unknown.

The genes are TRBV2 and TRBJ1-5; D may be TRBD1 (6 bases). This TCR was sampled from a woman aged 18 to 35 in good health and CMV-seronegative. Sequenced: PBMCs. The CDR3 protein is CASSDLGTQNSNQPQHF. The CDR3 bases are TGTGCCAGCAGCGACCTCGGGACACAAAATAGCAATCAGCCCCAGCATTTT. The complete variable domain, with remaining parts taken from reference TRBV2 and TRBJ1-5, reads EPEVTQTPSHQVTQMGQEVILRCVPISNHLYFYWYRQILGQKVEFLVSFYNNEISEKSEIFDDQFSVERPDGSNFTLKIRSTKLEDSAMYFCASSDLGTQNSNQPQHFGDGTRLSIL.